This TCR beta chain was found in a study of T cell responses to AZD1222 COVID-19 vaccine. Findings and limits, study-wide: At baseline, seropositivity was found in only a handful of AZD1222 recipients.

About this clone: Its specificity is not known.

The V and J ends lost 5 bases and 1 base respectively, with 8 bases between them. The germline gives CDR1 SQVTM, CDR2 ANQGSEA. The CDR3 is made up of 12 amino acids. The data were produced by immunoSEQ multiplex PCR, yet TCRdb's version contains in-frame clones alone and is incomplete. The table includes more than 90,000 clones, roughly 91% detected once. V gene TRBV29-1 combines with J gene TRBJ1-1; D may be TRBD1 (5 bases). The source material was peripheral blood, sampled 28 days after the second AZD1222 dose. The sequence derives from an adult who received the AZD1222 COVID-19 vaccine. The CDR3 here is CSVSRGNTEAFF. CDR3 bases: TGCAGCGTTTCAAGGGGGAACACTGAAGCTTTCTTT.